A selection of T cell receptor beta chains follows, all from one sample in a study of blood T cell repertoires in COVID-19. Only in-frame clones appear in the TCRdb table, and some are missing; sequencing was by immunoSEQ multiplex PCR. This repertoire shows over 90,000 clones, about 85% found once; its top ten account for about 23%. The sample taken for sequencing was peripheral blood. Source of these receptors: a man older than 75 with active or convalescent COVID-19. Each CDR3 is given with its conserved first and last residue. The D gene is left open where the match is weak. Some rows mark clone size as missing; the rest say once, few, many or name a class of expanded clone.

d_gene: -; v_gene: TRBV2; abundance: -; j_gene: TRBJ2-7; CDR3aa: CASREVPNSYEQYF; CDR3nt: TGTGCCAGCAGGGAGGTCCCCAACTCCTACGAGCAGTACTTC
d_gene: -; v_gene: TRBV5-6; abundance: -; j_gene: TRBJ1-2; CDR3aa: CASSLVRGASYGYTF; CDR3nt: TGTGCCAGCAGCTTGGTACGGGGTGCGAGCTATGGCTACACCTTC
d_gene: -; v_gene: TRBV6-2/TRBV6-3; abundance: -; j_gene: TRBJ2-3; CDR3aa: CASSYSATADTQYF; CDR3nt: TGTGCCAGCAGTTACTCGGCAACCGCAGATACGCAGTATTTT
d_gene: TRBD1; v_gene: TRBV27; abundance: -; j_gene: TRBJ1-6; CDR3aa: CASSSQGALFDSPLHF; CDR3nt: TGTGCCAGCAGTTCACAGGGGGCGCTTTTCGATTCACCCCTCCACTTT
d_gene: TRBD1; v_gene: TRBV5-8; abundance: -; j_gene: TRBJ1-3; CDR3aa: CASSLDRGRNTIYF; CDR3nt: TGTGCCAGCAGCTTGGACAGGGGTAGAAACACCATATATTTT
d_gene: -; v_gene: TRBV7-2; abundance: -; j_gene: TRBJ1-3; CDR3aa: CASSLGGPGNTIYF; CDR3nt: TGTGCCAGCAGCTTAGGAGGGCCTGGAAACACCATATATTTT
d_gene: -; v_gene: TRBV21-1; abundance: -; j_gene: TRBJ1-2; CDR3aa: CASSSRTEHGYTF; CDR3nt: TGTGCCAGCAGCAGCAGGACAGAGCATGGCTACACCTTC
d_gene: -; v_gene: TRBV18; abundance: few; j_gene: TRBJ1-1; CDR3aa: CASSPQGAEAFF; CDR3nt: TGTGCCAGCTCACCACAGGGGGCTGAAGCTTTCTTT
d_gene: -; v_gene: TRBV15; abundance: -; j_gene: TRBJ1-4; CDR3aa: CATSFPGLTNEKLFF; CDR3nt: TGTGCCACCAGCTTCCCAGGGTTGACTAATGAAAAACTGTTTTTT
d_gene: -; v_gene: TRBV7-2; abundance: -; j_gene: TRBJ2-7; CDR3aa: CASSLNGGNSYEQYF; CDR3nt: TGTGCCAGCAGCCTAAACGGGGGAAACTCCTACGAGCAGTACTTC
d_gene: TRBD2; v_gene: TRBV6-2/TRBV6-3; abundance: -; j_gene: TRBJ2-5; CDR3aa: CASSRQVPGLPLQETQYF; CDR3nt: TGTGCCAGCAGCCGGCAGGTACCGGGACTACCACTTCAAGAGACCCAGTACTTC
d_gene: -; v_gene: TRBV6-5; abundance: -; j_gene: TRBJ1-2; CDR3aa: CASRRTQGSGRATF; CDR3nt: TGTGCCAGCAGACGAACCCAGGGGTCGGGGCGGGCCACCTTC
d_gene: TRBD1; v_gene: TRBV9; abundance: -; j_gene: TRBJ2-1; CDR3aa: CASSATGSYNEQFF; CDR3nt: TGTGCCAGCAGCGCGACAGGGTCGTACAATGAGCAGTTCTTC
d_gene: -; v_gene: TRBV5-1; abundance: -; j_gene: TRBJ1-2; CDR3aa: CASSLTPQGDYGYTF; CDR3nt: TGCGCCAGCAGCTTGACCCCACAGGGCGACTATGGCTACACCTTC
d_gene: TRBD1; v_gene: TRBV5-1; abundance: -; j_gene: TRBJ1-2; CDR3aa: CASSVAGQSLNYGYTF; CDR3nt: TGCGCCAGCAGCGTGGCGGGACAGAGTTTGAACTATGGCTACACCTTC
d_gene: -; v_gene: TRBV2; abundance: few; j_gene: TRBJ1-1; CDR3aa: CASQGLVNPPKAFF; CDR3nt: TGTGCCAGTCAGGGTTTGGTTAATCCCCCGAAAGCTTTCTTT
d_gene: TRBD1; v_gene: TRBV19; abundance: -; j_gene: TRBJ1-3; CDR3aa: CASREPRDRGLSGNTIYF; CDR3nt: TGTGCCAGTAGAGAACCGCGCGACAGGGGACTCTCTGGAAACACCATATATTTT
d_gene: TRBD1; v_gene: TRBV5-1; abundance: -; j_gene: TRBJ2-1; CDR3aa: CASSLGTGEYNEQFF; CDR3nt: TGCGCCAGCAGCCTGGGGACAGGGGAATACAATGAGCAGTTCTTC
d_gene: TRBD1; v_gene: TRBV19; abundance: -; j_gene: TRBJ1-1; CDR3aa: CASIRTGGGTEAFF; CDR3nt: TGTGCCAGTATTAGGACAGGGGGAGGCACTGAAGCTTTCTTT
d_gene: TRBD2; v_gene: TRBV7-8; abundance: -; j_gene: TRBJ2-3; CDR3aa: CASSPRPASGVSTDTQYF; CDR3nt: TGTGCCAGCAGCCCTCGGCCCGCTAGCGGGGTCAGCACAGATACGCAGTATTTT
d_gene: TRBD1; v_gene: TRBV5-1; abundance: -; j_gene: TRBJ2-6; CDR3aa: CASSLGTGRINDAAF; CDR3nt: TGCGCCAGCAGCTTAGGGACAGGGAGGATAAACGACGCAGCTTTC
d_gene: TRBD1; v_gene: TRBV13; abundance: -; j_gene: TRBJ1-2; CDR3aa: CASSLVGQGAAYGYTF; CDR3nt: TGTGCCAGCAGCTTAGTCGGGCAGGGGGCGGCCTATGGCTACACCTTC
d_gene: -; v_gene: TRBV4-1; abundance: once; j_gene: TRBJ2-3; CDR3aa: CASSPIRTQTDTQYF; CDR3nt: TGCGCCAGCAGCCCTATTCGGACTCAAACAGATACGCAGTATTTT
d_gene: -; v_gene: TRBV11-2; abundance: -; j_gene: TRBJ2-5; CDR3aa: CASSLARVRETQYF; CDR3nt: TGTGCCAGCAGCCTAGCGCGGGTCAGGGAGACCCAGTACTTC
d_gene: TRBD2; v_gene: TRBV10-1; abundance: -; j_gene: TRBJ2-5; CDR3aa: CANRDGTSEGETQYF; CDR3nt: TGCGCCAACAGGGACGGGACTAGCGAGGGAGAGACCCAGTACTTC
d_gene: TRBD2; v_gene: TRBV7-2; abundance: -; j_gene: TRBJ2-5; CDR3aa: CASSQGLAVETQYF; CDR3nt: TGTGCCAGCAGCCAGGGACTAGCGGTGGAGACCCAGTACTTC
d_gene: -; v_gene: TRBV5-1; abundance: -; j_gene: TRBJ1-4; CDR3aa: CASSLFGPDEKLFF; CDR3nt: TGCGCCAGCAGCTTGTTTGGTCCGGATGAAAAACTGTTTTTT
d_gene: -; v_gene: TRBV2; abundance: -; j_gene: TRBJ1-2; CDR3aa: CASSEDSGVNYGYTF; CDR3nt: TGTGCCAGCAGCGAGGACAGTGGGGTTAACTATGGCTACACCTTC
d_gene: -; v_gene: TRBV2; abundance: -; j_gene: TRBJ1-3; CDR3aa: CASSLGGGFSGNTIYF; CDR3nt: TGTGCCAGCAGTTTGGGAGGAGGGTTCTCTGGAAACACCATATATTTT
d_gene: TRBD2; v_gene: TRBV7-9; abundance: -; j_gene: TRBJ2-7; CDR3aa: CASSRGGAFGEQYF; CDR3nt: TGTGCCAGCAGCCGCGGGGGGGCCTTTGGGGAGCAGTACTTC
d_gene: -; v_gene: TRBV7-8; abundance: -; j_gene: TRBJ2-7; CDR3aa: CASSPKNEQYF; CDR3nt: TGTGCCAGCAGCCCCAAAAACGAGCAGTACTTC
d_gene: TRBD1; v_gene: TRBV6-5; abundance: many; j_gene: TRBJ1-6; CDR3aa: CASSYRTGYNSPLHF; CDR3nt: TGTGCCAGCAGTTACCGGACAGGATATAATTCACCCCTCCACTTT
d_gene: -; v_gene: TRBV5-1; abundance: -; j_gene: TRBJ2-7; CDR3aa: CASRVRGGSHEQYF; CDR3nt: TGCGCCAGCCGGGTTAGGGGGGGCTCCCACGAGCAGTACTTC
d_gene: TRBD1; v_gene: TRBV9; abundance: -; j_gene: TRBJ1-3; CDR3aa: CASSVGGQSGNTIYF; CDR3nt: TGTGCCAGCAGCGTAGGGGGACAGTCTGGAAACACCATATATTTT
d_gene: TRBD1; v_gene: TRBV10-3; abundance: -; j_gene: TRBJ2-5; CDR3aa: CAIKPGQGSETQYF; CDR3nt: TGTGCCATCAAACCGGGACAGGGATCGGAGACCCAGTACTTC
d_gene: -; v_gene: TRBV7-8; abundance: -; j_gene: TRBJ2-7; CDR3aa: CASSSTGLSYEQYF; CDR3nt: TGTGCCAGCAGCTCCACAGGGCTCTCCTACGAGCAGTACTTC
d_gene: TRBD2; v_gene: TRBV4-2; abundance: -; j_gene: TRBJ2-7; CDR3aa: CASSDTFGGGSYEQYF; CDR3nt: TGTGCCAGCAGCGACACCTTTGGCGGGGGATCCTACGAGCAGTACTTC
d_gene: TRBD2; v_gene: TRBV6-5; abundance: -; j_gene: TRBJ2-1; CDR3aa: CASQSGGYDNEQFF; CDR3nt: TGTGCCAGCCAATCCGGGGGGTACGACAATGAGCAGTTCTTC
d_gene: TRBD1; v_gene: TRBV7-9; abundance: -; j_gene: TRBJ1-1; CDR3aa: CASSLGGQGIAFF; CDR3nt: TGTGCCAGCAGCCTAGGCGGACAGGGAATTGCTTTCTTT
d_gene: TRBD1; v_gene: TRBV18; abundance: -; j_gene: TRBJ1-2; CDR3aa: CASSPPTGVGYTF; CDR3nt: TGTGCCAGCTCACCACCGACAGGGGTTGGCTACACCTTC
d_gene: -; v_gene: TRBV6-2/TRBV6-3; abundance: -; j_gene: TRBJ2-7; CDR3aa: CASIPGGLPSYEQYF; CDR3nt: TGTGCCAGCATCCCCGGGGGGCTACCTTCCTACGAGCAGTACTTC
d_gene: -; v_gene: TRBV21-1; abundance: -; j_gene: TRBJ2-6; CDR3aa: CASSKRCVASGANVLTF; CDR3nt: -
d_gene: -; v_gene: TRBV15; abundance: few; j_gene: TRBJ1-3; CDR3aa: CATSTSTGHFSGNTIYF; CDR3nt: TGTGCCACCAGCACCAGTACGGGACACTTTTCTGGAAACACCATATATTTT
d_gene: -; v_gene: TRBV4-3; abundance: -; j_gene: TRBJ2-2; CDR3aa: CASSQSRGSGELFF; CDR3nt: TGCGCCAGCAGCCAATCCCGGGGGTCCGGGGAGCTGTTTTTT